Following are 25 T cell receptor beta chains from one sample sequenced in a study of T cell clonality in common variable immunodeficiency (dated by TCRdb to the mid-2010s). The receptor library was made with the immunoSEQ multiplex PCR assay. The table was pulled from immuneACCESS by TCRdb, which kept in-frame rearrangements only. Such tables lose some clones; where checked, under half of the loss comes from unresolved V genes, and the rest has no known cause. The table records about 55,000 clones for this sample, and not one of them appears only once. The top ten clonotypes cover approximately 0.84% of the sample. Sequenced: peripheral blood mononuclear cells. The receptors shown here come from a person aged 18 to 75 in good health.

This clone was counted at least ten times. The CDR3 DNA, read in part, is TGCAGTGCCCCTAGGTGGGGCGGGGGATGGAATGAG. Protein product: CSAPRWGGGWNE. The full CDR3 is CSAPRWGGGWNEQFF. J is TRBJ2-1 and V is TRBV20-1; 7 bases map to TRBD2. The CDR3 extends 3 residues past the end of the read, so its final part is completed from the germline J gene. Germline V gene data show CDR1 as DFQATT and CDR2 as SNEGSKA (reference sequence). V shed 6 bases and J 7 bases; nucleotides not matched to a gene: 15. The length of the CDR3 is 15 residues.

This clone was recorded at least ten times. Sequencing ends 3 residues short of the CDR3 end; the germline J gene provides the rest. The rearrangement joins TRBV28 to TRBJ2-3, with D hard to call. The germline V gene has CDR1 MDHEN and CDR2 SYDVKM. This CDR3 spans 13 amino acids. V lost 5 bases to trimming and J lost 2 bases, with 8 bases between them. The CDR3 loop is CASSLPLTDTQYF. CDR3 DNA, as far as it was read: TGTGCCAGCAGTCTCCCCCTCACAGATACG.

Comment on this clone: Coverage ceases 3 residues before the CDR3 finishes, and the germline J gene fills in the end. The rearrangement joins TRBV5-1 to TRBJ2-3; the D gene is possibly TRBD1 (5 bases). From germline, CDR1 is SGHRS and CDR2 YFSETQ. This CDR3 is built from 15 residues. The CDR3 spells CASSSQGSGQETQYF. Incomplete CDR3 DNA: TGCGCCAGCAGTTCCCAGGGTTCCGGGCAAGAGACG.

This clone was recorded at least ten times. Read coverage stops 3 residues before the CDR3 terminus; the germline J gene supplies the remainder. This chain joins TRBV29-1 and TRBJ2-1, with 9 bases identical to TRBD2. The CDR3 spans 12 residues. Germline V gene sequence: CDR1 SQVTM, CDR2 ANQGSEA. The V gene end was trimmed by 4 bases and the J gene end by 9 bases; junction bases not matched to a gene: 4. The CDR3 loop reads CSVGGLAGEQFF. CDR3 DNA, as far as it was read: TGCAGCGTTGGGGGACTAGCAGGTGAG.

At least ten counts were recorded for this clone. From the germline J gene comes the end of the CDR3, since the read stops 3 residues before it. This rearrangement joins TRBV6-2 or TRBV6-3 to TRBJ2-2; no clear D gene. There are 13 residues in the CDR3. The germline gives CDR1 MNHEY, CDR2 SVGEGT. Trimming cost V 6 bases and J 0 bases, with 5 bases left between them. Incomplete CDR3 DNA: TGTGCCAGCAGGGCCACGAACACCGGGGAG. The encoded protein is CASRATNTGE. From start to end, the CDR3 is CASRATNTGELFF.

This clone was detected many times. The DNA ends 3 residues before the CDR3 does, and the rest of the CDR3 is filled in from the germline J gene. This sequence joins TRBV6-2 or TRBV6-3 and TRBJ2-1; 10 bases are a match to TRBD2. Per the germline V gene, CDR1 is MNHEY and CDR2 is SVGEGT. CDR3 length equals 17 residues. V was clipped by 2 bases and J by 2 bases; unmatched bases: 6. CDR3 loop: CASSYRGLADTYNEQFF. The sequenced part of the CDR3 DNA is TGTGCCAGCAGTTACAGAGGACTAGCGGATACCTACAATGAG.

The sample holds many counts of this clone. Read sequence stops 3 residues before the CDR3 end, and the germline J gene provides the missing end. This chain links TRBV7-2 with TRBJ1-5; a possible D gene is TRBD1 (5 bases). Deletions cut 4 bases from V and 7 bases from J, with 14 bases between. CDR1 and CDR2 (germline): SGHTA, FQGNSA. The CDR3 runs to 14 residues. The CDR3 DNA, read in part, is TGTGCCAGCAGCTCGCAGGGTGGTAGCCAGCCC. It codes for CASSSQGGSQP. The full CDR3 is CASSSQGGSQPQHF.

This clone came up many times. Coverage ceases 3 residues before the CDR3 finishes, and the germline J gene fills in the end. This chain joins TRBV20-1 and TRBJ2-4; 9 nucleotides match TRBD1. CDR1 is DFQATT and CDR2 is SNEGSKA in the germline V gene (reference sequence). The length of the CDR3 is 15 residues. The chain's CDR3 is CSASIATGGYGGQYF. The DNA read from the CDR3 is TGCAGTGCTAGTATTGCTACAGGGGGCTATGGTGGT.

In its sample, this clone was seen many times. With the read ending 3 residues before the CDR3 end, the germline J gene is used to fill in that end. The chain carries TRBV20-1 and TRBJ2-3; 9 nucleotides match TRBD1. In germline, CDR1 is DFQATT, CDR2 SNEGSKA (reference sequence). The CDR3 totals 17 residues. The CDR3 bases that were read are TGCAGTGCTAGGGCCTGGGGCGGACAGGGGATTGGAGAGACG. Its translation is CSARAWGGQGIGET. The CDR3 reads in full as CSARAWGGQGIGETQYF.

This clone was seen ten or more times. The read is 3 residues too short to cover the CDR3 end, so that end is filled in from the germline J gene. The chain carries TRBV19 and TRBJ1-2; D remains unclear. V was cut by 6 bases and J by 5 bases, with 10 bases left in between. CDR3 length equals 12 residues. Germline CDR1 is LNHDA and CDR2 is SQIVND (reference sequence). The CDR3 here is CASRDSRYGYTF. The sequenced CDR3 bases are TGTGCCAGTAGAGACTCAAGGTATGGC.

Details on this clone: The read ends 3 residues shy of where the CDR3 ends; the end is completed using the germline J gene. J is TRBJ1-5 and V is TRBV5-1; D not certain. The germline V gene has CDR1 SGHRS and CDR2 YFSETQ. This CDR3 comprises 13 residues. The germline V and J ends were trimmed by 7 bases and 4 bases, with 12 bases remaining between them. The CDR3 sequence: CASRGETNQPQHF. Partial CDR3 DNA: TGCGCCAGCCGGGGAGAAACTAATCAGCCC.

The sequenced CDR3 bases are TGTGCCAGCAGCAAAGCTTACAGCAGGGTCGGCGAAAAA. It is translated as CASSKAYSRVGEK. The CDR3 in full is CASSKAYSRVGEKAFF. This chain joins TRBV7-6 and TRBJ1-1; D is perhaps TRBD1 (5 bases). The CDR3 end is not reached by the read, which stops 3 residues before it; the germline J gene fills it in. CDR1 and CDR2 (germline): SGHVS, FNYEAQ. The CDR3 totals 16 residues.

This clone has ten or more counts. The observed sequence ends 3 residues before the CDR3 terminus, with the missing tail filled in from the germline J gene. The chain combines TRBV5-4 with TRBJ2-3; no clear D. The ends were cut back, 4 bases at V and 3 bases at J, with 12 bases in the middle. This CDR3 is 14 amino acids long. Germline CDR1 SGHNT, CDR2 YYREEE (reference sequence). The sequenced part of the CDR3 DNA is TGTGCCAGCAGCCGGGTGGAACCTACAGATACG. This translates into CASSRVEPTDT. The entire CDR3 is CASSRVEPTDTQYF.

This clone was found many times. With the read ending 3 residues before the CDR3 end, the germline J gene is used to fill in that end. The chain recombines TRBV5-1 with TRBJ2-5, with 7 positions matching TRBD2. V lost 4 bases, J lost 1 base, and 7 bases stayed unmatched. Germline V CDR1 and CDR2: SGHRS, YFSETQ. The CDR3 has 15 residues. The sequenced CDR3 bases are TGCGCCAGCAGCCGCGTCGGGGGGTTCCAAGAGACC. It yields the protein CASSRVGGFQET. The whole CDR3 is CASSRVGGFQETQYF.

This clone was detected ten times or more. The read falls 3 residues short of the CDR3 end, and the missing part is taken from the germline J gene. This chain uses TRBV7-2 with TRBJ2-1; 8 bases are a match to TRBD2. V trimming: 4 bases; J trimming: 4 bases; junction bases outside the gene matches: 6. Germline lookup yields CDR1 SGHTA and CDR2 FQGNSA. This CDR3 contains 15 residues. The sequenced part of the CDR3 DNA is TGTGCCAGCAGCTCCAAGCGGGAGTGGTACAATGAG. Translation: CASSSKREWYNE. The whole CDR3 protein reads CASSSKREWYNEQFF.

This clone was picked up many times. The read terminates 3 residues before the CDR3 end, so the remaining end is supplied by the germline J gene. The chain couples TRBV30 to TRBJ1-1; D may be TRBD1 (5 bases). This CDR3 is 15 amino acids long. Trimming pared 0 bases from V and 5 bases from J, leaving 16 bases between. Germline V gene data show CDR1 as GTSNPN and CDR2 as SVGIG (reference sequence). CDR3 bases read: TGTGCCTGGAGTGTAGGAGGGGCTGAGGGAACTGAA. It codes for CAWSVGGAEGTE. The complete CDR3 reads CAWSVGGAEGTEAFF. Full variable domain (missing parts from reference TRBV30 and TRBJ1-1): SQTIHQWPATLVQPVGSPLSLECTVEGTSNPNLYWYRQAAGRGLQLLFYSVGIGQISSEVPQNLSASRPQDRQFILSSKKLLLSDSGFYLCAWSVGGAEGTEAFFGQGTRLTVV.

This clone was seen repeatedly, ten times or more. Coverage ceases 3 residues before the CDR3 finishes, and the germline J gene fills in the end. This rearrangement joins TRBV7-9 to TRBJ1-1; the D gene is possibly TRBD1 (5 bases). Germline CDR1 is SEHNR and CDR2 is FQNEAQ (reference sequence). This CDR3 region has 12 residues. CDR3 region: CASSLLGRGAFF. Partial CDR3 DNA: TGTGCCAGCAGCTTATTGGGGAGGGGA.

The sample holds many counts of this clone. The read terminates 3 residues before the CDR3 end, so the remaining end is supplied by the germline J gene. The chain recombines TRBV20-1 with TRBJ2-1; D is possibly TRBD2 (6 bases). The ends were cut back, 3 bases at V and 9 bases at J, with 15 bases in the middle. Germline lookup yields CDR1 DFQATT and CDR2 SNEGSKA (reference sequence). The CDR3 runs 13 residues. The part of the CDR3 DNA that was read is TGCAGTGCTAGTTGGGGACTGCCTCTTGAG. Its translation: CSASWGLPLE. The full CDR3 protein is CSASWGLPLEQFF.

This clone has at least ten counts. The sequence runs out 3 residues before the end of the CDR3; the remainder is reconstructed from the germline J gene. V usage is TRBV4-1 and J usage is TRBJ2-3; D perhaps matches TRBD2 (7 bases). The CDR3 runs to 15 residues. Germline-derived CDR1 and CDR2 are MGHRA and YSYEKL. The CDR3 bases that were read are TGCGCCAGCAGGCTAGCGGACAGCGGGCAAGAGACG. It encodes CASRLADSGQET. The complete CDR3 reads CASRLADSGQETQYF.

In this sample, this clone turned up many times. The CDR3 end is not reached by the read, which stops 3 residues before it; the germline J gene fills it in. The V and J genes are TRBV2 and TRBJ1-2; D call uncertain. Germline-derived CDR1 and CDR2 are SNHLY and FYNNEI. This CDR3 spans 13 amino acids. The sequenced CDR3 bases are TGTGCCAGCAGTGAACTGGGCCAGGTCGGC. It yields the protein CASSELGQVG. The complete CDR3 sequence is CASSELGQVGYTF. The full variable domain, completed using reference TRBV2 and TRBJ1-2, is EPEVTQTPSHQVTQMGQEVILRCVPISNHLYFYWYRQILGQKVEFLVSFYNNEISEKSEIFDDQFSVERPDGSNFTLKIRSTKLEDSAMYFCASSELGQVGYTFGSGTRLTVV.

The table lists this clone with many counts. Read coverage stops 3 residues before the CDR3 terminus; the germline J gene supplies the remainder. The chain has TRBV19 and TRBJ1-6; 9 nucleotides match TRBD1. Germline CDR1 is LNHDA and CDR2 is SQIVND (reference sequence). V shed 3 bases, J shed 10 bases, and the junction held 7 bases outside the gene matches. The CDR3 is 15 amino acids. The sequenced part of the CDR3 DNA is TGTGCCAGTAGTATCAGGACAGGGGCTTGGTCACCC. It encodes CASSIRTGAWSP. The CDR3 as a whole reads CASSIRTGAWSPLHF.

This clone came up many times. The read stops 3 residues short of the end of the CDR3; the missing end is completed from the germline J gene. The chain uses TRBV5-4 and TRBJ1-1, with D possibly matching TRBD1 (6 bases). The CDR3 loop spans 15 amino acids. Germline V gives CDR1 SGHNT, CDR2 YYREEE (reference sequence). Trimming cost V 1 base and J 4 bases, with 14 bases left between them. The CDR3 here is CASSLRGATVTEAFF. The sequenced CDR3 bases are TGTGCCAGCAGCTTGCGGGGGGCGACGGTCACTGAA.

At least ten counts were recorded for this clone. The observed sequence ends 3 residues before the CDR3 terminus, with the missing tail filled in from the germline J gene. This chain links TRBV18 with TRBJ1-6; TRBD1 matches at 8 bases. CDR3 length: 13 residues. Trimming removed 7 bases from V and 6 bases from J; junction bases left unmatched: 2. CDR1 is KGHSH and CDR2 is LQKENI in the germline V gene. CDR3 sequence reads: CASLGQANSPLHF. The sequenced part of the CDR3 DNA is TGTGCCAGCTTGGGACAGGCTAATTCACCC.

This clone was seen repeatedly, ten times or more. The read ends 3 residues early relative to the CDR3; the germline J gene fills the gap. The chain couples TRBV18 to TRBJ2-5; TRBD1 matches 9 bases. Germline CDR1 KGHSH, CDR2 LQKENI. This CDR3 is 14 amino acids long. Germline trimming cut 5 bases from V and 4 bases from J; bases unmatched to any gene: 5. The part of the CDR3 DNA that was read is TGTGCCAGCTCAAAGGGACAGGGTGGAGAGACC. This sequence encodes CASSKGQGGET. The full CDR3 reads CASSKGQGGETQYF.

This clone has a count of ten or more. This CDR3 is CASSFDTQNTEAFF. The DNA read from the CDR3 is TGCGCCAGCAGCTTCGACACCCAGAACACTGAA. The chain couples TRBV5-1 to TRBJ1-1; D is undetermined. The observed sequence ends 3 residues before the CDR3 terminus, with the missing tail filled in from the germline J gene. Germline V gene sequence: CDR1 SGHRS, CDR2 YFSETQ. Trimming removed 2 bases at V and 1 base at J, with 9 bases between. CDR3 length: 14 residues.